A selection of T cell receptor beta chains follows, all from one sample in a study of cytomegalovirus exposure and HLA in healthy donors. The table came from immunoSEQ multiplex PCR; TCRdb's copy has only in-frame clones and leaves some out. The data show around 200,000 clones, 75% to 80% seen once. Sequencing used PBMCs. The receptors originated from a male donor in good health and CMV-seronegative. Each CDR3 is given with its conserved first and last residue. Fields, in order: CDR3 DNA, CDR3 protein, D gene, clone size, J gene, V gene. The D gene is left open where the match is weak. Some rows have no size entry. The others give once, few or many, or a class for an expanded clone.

CDR3 DNA: TGTGCCAGCAGTTTCCACAGGCTGCAGAACTATGGCTACACCTTC
CDR3 protein: CASSFHRLQNYGYTF
D gene: -
clone size: once
J gene: TRBJ1-2
V gene: TRBV28

CDR3 DNA: TGTGCCAGCAGCTTAGTGGGCAGACAAGAGACCCAGTACTTC
CDR3 protein: CASSLVGRQETQYF
D gene: -
clone size: once
J gene: TRBJ2-5
V gene: TRBV11-2

CDR3 DNA: TGTGCCAGCAGCTTGGGAGGGGGCGAGAACACCGGGGAGCTGTTTTTT
CDR3 protein: CASSLGGGENTGELFF
D gene: TRBD1
clone size: -
J gene: TRBJ2-2
V gene: TRBV5-6

CDR3 DNA: TGTGCCATCCTACTAGCGGGAGGAGGAGGTGATGAGCAGTTCTTC
CDR3 protein: CAILLAGGGGDEQFF
D gene: TRBD2
clone size: -
J gene: TRBJ2-1
V gene: TRBV7-3

CDR3 DNA: TGTGCCAGCTCACCGACAGGGGGCGCCGGTGAAAAACTGTTTTTT
CDR3 protein: CASSPTGGAGEKLFF
D gene: TRBD1
clone size: -
J gene: TRBJ1-4
V gene: TRBV18

CDR3 DNA: TGTGCCATCAGTGAGTCGAAGGACTTTCCCCCAGACTACGAGCAGTACTTC
CDR3 protein: CAISESKDFPPDYEQYF
D gene: -
clone size: -
J gene: TRBJ2-7
V gene: TRBV10-3

CDR3 DNA: TGTGCCAGCAGTTTACCCGGCGGGGGTCACGGCTACACCTTC
CDR3 protein: CASSLPGGGHGYTF
D gene: -
clone size: -
J gene: TRBJ1-2
V gene: TRBV28

CDR3 DNA: TGTGCCAGCAGTTGGGGCCCAACCAGGGTAGCAAGTCAGCCCCAGCATTTT
CDR3 protein: CASSWGPTRVASQPQHF
D gene: -
clone size: -
J gene: TRBJ1-5
V gene: TRBV5-6

CDR3 DNA: TGTGCCAGCAGGATACTAGCGGGAGAATACAATGAGCAGTTCTTC
CDR3 protein: CASRILAGEYNEQFF
D gene: TRBD2
clone size: -
J gene: TRBJ2-1
V gene: TRBV6-5

CDR3 DNA: TGTGCCAGCAGCTCAATCATGGGGGCGAATGAGCAGTTCTTC
CDR3 protein: CASSSIMGANEQFF
D gene: -
clone size: -
J gene: TRBJ2-1
V gene: TRBV7-9

CDR3 DNA: TGTGCCAGCAGCCCTTATCGCCTACTAGCGGGAGGGATCACAGATACGCAGTATTTT
CDR3 protein: CASSPYRLLAGGITDTQYF
D gene: TRBD2
clone size: many
J gene: TRBJ2-3
V gene: TRBV5-6

CDR3 DNA: TGTGCCAGCAGCGTAGATGGGGGGACCTACAATGAGCAGTTCTTC
CDR3 protein: CASSVDGGTYNEQFF
D gene: -
clone size: -
J gene: TRBJ2-1
V gene: TRBV9

CDR3 DNA: TGTGCCAGCAGCTTAGCTCGGCAGGGCAGGAATTCACCCCTCCACTTT
CDR3 protein: CASSLARQGRNSPLHF
D gene: -
clone size: few
J gene: TRBJ1-6
V gene: TRBV7-6

CDR3 DNA: TGTGCCAGCAGCTTAGAGCTAGCGGGGGCCAGGTTTCGTTTAGAGTTCTTC
CDR3 protein: CASSLELAGARFRLEFF
D gene: TRBD2
clone size: -
J gene: TRBJ2-1
V gene: TRBV7-2